One TCR beta chain is described in this entry. Its matching antigen is unknown. These data originate in a study of cytomegalovirus exposure and HLA in healthy donors. Germline V gene lookup returns CDR1 SGHRS and CDR2 YFSETQ. The CDR3 is 14 residues long. With 1 base removed from V and 3 bases from J, the gap between germline ends came to 11 bases. Generated by immunoSEQ multiplex PCR, the TCRdb table keeps only in-frame clones and is missing some. The sample includes roughly 71,000 clones, 94% of them seen just once. Regarding the study as a whole: That first-cohort TCR clusters tended to co-occur in the approximately 120 validation repertoires was found in a later analysis. Listed as cytomegalovirus-associated were over 150 TCR beta chains. While the bulk of TCR sequences proved rare, some public TCRs turned up in many donors. A few of the chains that were CMV-associated were confirmed in vitro to be specific for CMV antigens.

The sample comprised PBMCs. The TCR comes from a woman under 30 in good health and CMV-seronegative. This chain uses TRBV5-1 with TRBJ2-7, with D possibly matching TRBD1 (6 bases). This CDR3 reads CASSLSGVLYEQYF. CDR3 nucleotide sequence: TGCGCCAGCAGCTTGTCAGGGGTCCTCTACGAGCAGTACTTC.